These 30 T cell receptor beta chains share one sample of origin, sequenced in a study of T cells in Graves' hyperthyroidism and ophthalmopathy. TCR beta CDR3 region amplification was performed from RNA transcripts. The TCR CDR3 first-round RT-PCR relied on the HTBI primer set. MiXCR, applied by TCRdb to the multiplex PCR reads, yields one record per CDR3 protein. The sample has nearly 600,000 distinct CDR3 sequences; over 11% are singletons. Sequencing used blood. These receptors all stem from a woman younger than 45 with Graves' hyperthyroidism that later progressed to Graves' ophthalmopathy.

This clonotype was detected many times. The V and J genes are TRBV27 and TRBJ2-5; weak D call: TRBD1 (6 bases). The CDR3 contains 13 residues. Germline V gene lookup returns CDR1 MNHEY and CDR2 SMNVEV (reference sequence). The V end lost 5 bases, the J end lost 5 bases, and 12 bases lay between the germline ends. DNA for the CDR3: TGTGCCAGCAGTCAACAGGGAAGCGAGACCCAGTACTTC. Its protein product is CASSQQGSETQYF.

This clonotype came up many times. The chain uses TRBV5-6 and TRBJ1-1; D remains unclear. Trimming pared 4 bases from V and 3 bases from J, leaving 16 bases between. Germline V CDR1 and CDR2: SGHDT, YYEEEE. The CDR3 covers 15 residues. The CDR3 nucleotides read TGTGCCAGCAGCCCACGGCCAGGAACGGACACTGAAGCTTTCTTT. Its protein is CASSPRPGTDTEAFF.

With regard to this clonotype: A much larger clone is a single base away; this may be a read error. The CDR3 sequence: CASSQALEQHF. The DNA for the CDR3 is TGTGCCAGCAGCCAAGCGCTCGAGCAGCACTTC. This rearrangement joins TRBV3-1 to TRBJ2-7; D gene unclear. The CDR3 loop spans 11 amino acids. The V gene's germline CDR1 is LGHDT and CDR2 YNNKEL (reference sequence).

This clonotype was observed at least ten times. This sequence joins TRBV28 and TRBJ2-5; tentatively, D is TRBD2 (5 bases). The CDR3 extends over 13 amino acids. Germline CDR1 is MDHEN and CDR2 is SYDVKM. Deletions cut 3 bases from V and 5 bases from J, with 10 bases between. The CDR3 is CASSFRGLETQYF. The CDR3 region has the DNA TGTGCCAGCAGTTTCCGAGGGCTGGAGACCCAGTACTTC.

This clonotype appeared many times. The chain uses TRBV12-3 or TRBV12-4 and TRBJ1-5; weak D call: TRBD1 (5 bases). Trimming took off 5 bases at V and 4 bases at J, with 15 bases between the two ends. This CDR3 spans 15 amino acids. The DNA for the CDR3 is TGTGCCAGCAGTCGCTCCGGGACGCAAAATCAGCCCCAGCATTTT. Its translation: CASSRSGTQNQPQHF.

This clonotype appeared many times. The chain carries TRBV14 and TRBJ2-7; 9 bases are a match to TRBD2. The CDR3 runs to 15 residues. The ends lost 4 bases at V and 1 base at J; junction bases unmatched: 5. The germline V gene has CDR1 SGHDN and CDR2 FVKESK. In DNA, the CDR3 is TGTGCCAGCAGCCTCGGACTAGCGAGATCCTACGAGCAGTACTTC. This codes for CASSLGLARSYEQYF.

This rearrangement joins TRBV10-3 to TRBJ2-6; 8 positions match TRBD1. The CDR3 is 17 amino acids. V dropped 2 bases and J dropped 2; count of bases not matched to a gene: 5. CDR1 ENHRY and CDR2 SYGVKD come from the germline V gene. CDR3 region: CAISEGQGIPGANVLTF. CDR3 nucleotides: TGTGCCATCAGTGAGGGACAGGGAATACCTGGGGCCAACGTCCTGACTTTC.

This clonotype was recorded at least ten times. The rearrangement links TRBV7-9 to TRBJ2-1; D possibly corresponds to TRBD2 (6 bases). Germline V gene data show CDR1 as SEHNR and CDR2 as FQNEAQ (reference sequence). Trimming left V 5 bases short and J 9 bases short, with 11 bases between. The CDR3 sequence is 12 residues long. This chain's CDR3 is CASSSLGGEQFF. For the CDR3, the DNA is TGTGCCAGCAGCAGCCTGGGAGGTGAGCAGTTCTTC.

In this sample, this clonotype turned up many times. This chain uses TRBV5-1 with TRBJ2-1; 8 bases line up with TRBD1. This CDR3 has 14 residues. Germline values: CDR1 SGHRS, CDR2 YFSETQ. The junction had 4 bases not matched to a gene; V was cut back by 0 bases and J by 8 bases. The CDR3 region has the DNA TGCGCCAGCAGCTTGGAAGCAGGGGGCTATGAGCAGTTCTTC. Protein: CASSLEAGGYEQFF.

With respect to this clonotype: Compared with germline, one end of the junction differs, possibly owing to a read error. The chain joins TRBV11-2 to TRBJ2-7; D perhaps matches TRBD1 (5 bases). The CDR3 runs 14 residues. Germline V gives CDR1 SGHAT, CDR2 FQNNGV. The CDR3: CASSPPTAPYEQYF. DNA of the CDR3: TGCGCCAGCAGCCCCCCGACAGCTCCCTACGAGCAGTACTTC.

This clonotype was observed at least ten times. V usage is TRBV9 and J usage is TRBJ2-3; unclear D gene. V gave up 2 bases and J gave up 6 bases, with 4 bases separating them. The CDR3 length is 11 residues. The germline gives CDR1 SGDLS, CDR2 YYNGEE. The CDR3 protein is CASSVADTQYF. DNA for the CDR3: TGTGCCAGCAGCGTTGCGGATACGCAGTATTTT.

This clonotype was observed many times. The chain is built from TRBV28 and TRBJ1-1, with 10 nucleotides matching TRBD1. The length of the CDR3 is 17 residues. CDR1 is MDHEN and CDR2 is SYDVKM in the germline V gene. The trim removed 6 bases at V and 0 bases at J, leaving 10 bases unmatched. CDR3 coding DNA: TGTGCCAGCAGCCCGCTCGGGACAGGGGATATGAACACTGAAGCTTTCTTT. This encodes CASSPLGTGDMNTEAFF.

Regarding this clonotype: Possible read error: a much larger clone is one base away. The chain combines TRBV12-3 or TRBV12-4 with TRBJ2-7, with 10 nucleotides matching TRBD2. J was trimmed by 2 bases and V by 7 bases; bases with no gene match: 8. The CDR3 is 15 residues long. The CDR3 protein is CASNSGLANPYEQYF. The CDR3, as DNA: TGTGCCAGCAACTCGGGACTAGCGAACCCCTACGAGCAGTACTTC.

The chain links TRBV4-2 to TRBJ2-4; D is undetermined. Germline assignment: CDR1 LGHNA and CDR2 YNFKEQ. This CDR3 is built from 16 residues. Trimming shortened V by 1 base and J by 2 bases, and 12 bases separated the two germline ends. The CDR3 region is CASSQAPPVTKNIQYF. The CDR3 DNA is TGTGCCAGCAGCCAAGCCCCACCAGTGACCAAAAACATTCAGTACTTC.

In this sample, this clonotype turned up many times. One junction end does not reproduce the germline sequence, and a read error may be involved. The J gene is TRBJ2-3, the V gene TRBV20-1, with 10 bases identical to TRBD2. Germline CDR1 is DFQATT and CDR2 is SNEGSKA (reference sequence). The CDR3 extends over 15 amino acids. Here the CDR3 DNA reads TGCAGTGGAGCGGGAGGGCCCGATTTCACAGATACGCAATATTTT. Its translation: CSGAGGPDFTDTQYF.

This clonotype was found many times. The chain joins TRBV20-1 to TRBJ1-2; D gene unclear. V lost 0 bases to trimming and J lost 1 base, with 9 bases between them. The V gene's germline CDR1 is DFQATT and CDR2 SNEGSKA (reference sequence). The CDR3 spans 14 residues. CDR3 residues: CSARDSSLNYGYTF. The CDR3 DNA sequence: TGCAGTGCTAGAGACAGCTCTCTTAACTATGGCTACACCTTC.

To note about this clonotype: A much more abundant neighbour one base away suggests this may be a read error. The chain has TRBV18 and TRBJ2-7, with D possibly being TRBD1 (6 bases). V lost 3 bases to trimming and J lost 3 bases, with 12 bases between them. The germline V gene has CDR1 KGHSH and CDR2 LQKENI. CDR3 length: 14 residues. The CDR3 region is CASSPPDSGYEQYF. In nucleotides, the CDR3 is TGTGCCAGCTCACCGCCGGACAGCGGCTACGAGCAGTACTTC.

There are many counts of this clonotype. V usage is TRBV5-5 and J usage is TRBJ2-7; D tentatively fits TRBD1 or TRBD2 (7 bases each). The CDR3 has 17 residues. V lost 0 bases, J lost 2 bases, and 18 bases lay in between. CDR1 and CDR2 from the germline V gene are SGHKS and YYEKEE (reference sequence). CDR3 region: CASSLAAGDRGTYEQYF. CDR3 bases: TGTGCCAGCAGCTTGGCCGCGGGGGACAGAGGCACCTACGAGCAGTACTTC.

This chain uses TRBV19 with TRBJ2-6; D unclear. The germline V and J ends were trimmed by 5 bases and 1 base, with 6 bases remaining between them. Per germline, CDR1 LNHDA and CDR2 SQIVND (reference sequence). The CDR3 loop spans 14 amino acids. The CDR3 loop is CASSSDSGANVLTF. The CDR3 DNA is TGTGCCAGTAGTTCGGATTCTGGGGCCAACGTCCTGACTTTC.

Ten or more counts support this clonotype. CDR3 amino acids: CASSGTDRGYYGYTF. The CDR3 coding sequence is TGTGCCAGCAGTGGGACGGACAGGGGGTACTATGGCTACACCTTC. The chain links TRBV27 to TRBJ1-2; TRBD1 agrees at 10 bases. Germline CDR1 reads MNHEY; CDR2 reads SMNVEV (reference sequence). Losses at the gene ends were 5 bases for V and 3 bases for J; bases not matched to a gene: 6. The CDR3 runs to 15 residues.

At least ten counts were recorded for this clonotype. The J gene is TRBJ1-2, the V gene TRBV2; the D is unclear. The length of the CDR3 is 15 residues. Trimming removed 4 bases from V and 8 bases from J, with 20 bases in between. Germline V gene data show CDR1 as SNHLY and CDR2 as FYNNEI. CDR3 region: CASSAASGAFGGYTF. The CDR3, as DNA: TGTGCCAGCAGTGCGGCGTCTGGAGCGTTCGGAGGCTACACCTTC.

This clonotype has at least ten counts. The chain is built from TRBV6-2 or TRBV6-3 and TRBJ2-7; TRBD2 might be the D (6 bases). Looked up from germline, CDR1 is MNHEY and CDR2 is SVGEGT. The CDR3 is 17 residues long. V dropped 2 bases and J dropped 0 bases, with 17 bases sitting between them. The CDR3 coding sequence is TGTGCCAGCAGTTACCCCGGGCTGCGGGATTCCTCCTACGAGCAGTACTTC. This sequence encodes CASSYPGLRDSSYEQYF.

This clonotype is a singleton in its sample. This may be a read error: a much more frequent sequence differs by one nucleotide. The chain employs TRBV6-1 and TRBJ2-1, with D hard to call. The CDR3 is 20 residues long. Germline CDR1 MNHNS, CDR2 SASEGT. CDR3 DNA: TGTGCCAGCACCAGACGAGTAAACTATGCTCCTCCGATCTCCTACGATGAGCAGTTCTTC. Its protein product is CASTRRVNYAPPISYDEQFF.

The table lists this clonotype with many counts. This chain joins TRBV3-1 and TRBJ2-5; D might be TRBD1 (7 bases). In germline, CDR1 is LGHDT, CDR2 YNNKEL (reference sequence). V was shortened by 0 bases and J by 1 base, with 9 bases between the two germline ends. The CDR3 sequence is 15 residues long. DNA of the CDR3: TGTGCCAGCAGCCAAGATCAGGGGGGCCAAGAGACCCAGTACTTC. It translates to CASSQDQGGQETQYF.

This clonotype was detected ten times or more. The V and J genes are TRBV28 and TRBJ2-3, with D maybe TRBD1 (6 bases). The CDR3 has 14 amino acids. With 7 bases removed from V and 6 bases from J, the gap between germline ends came to 17 bases. Germline V gives CDR1 MDHEN, CDR2 SYDVKM. The CDR3 DNA reads as TGTGCCAGCACCATTTGGGGTGGGGGCGATACGCAGTATTTT. Protein sequence: CASTIWGGGDTQYF.

The chain joins TRBV6-9 to TRBJ1-6; possible D gene TRBD1, 5 bases. CDR1 is MNHGY and CDR2 is SVAAGI in the germline V gene. The CDR3 has 12 amino acids. V lost 4 bases, J lost 14 bases, and 12 bases lay in between. The CDR3 region is CASSSPGTSLHF. CDR3 DNA sequence: TGTGCCAGCAGTTCCCCCGGGACGTCCCTCCACTTT.

This clonotype was counted ten times or more. The chain is built from TRBV2 and TRBJ2-1; 10 nucleotides agree with TRBD1. The V gene's germline CDR1 is SNHLY and CDR2 FYNNEI. J gave up 11 bases and V 6 bases, and 4 bases lay outside the gene matches. The CDR3 length is 12 residues. The chain's CDR3 is CASRTGQGKQFF. In DNA, the CDR3 is TGTGCCAGCAGAACGGGACAGGGGAAGCAGTTCTTC.

V gene TRBV7-9 combines with J gene TRBJ2-3; D gene uncertain. The CDR3 has 15 residues. The germline gives CDR1 SEHNR, CDR2 FQNEAQ (reference sequence). V gave up 3 bases and J gave up 2 bases, with 12 bases separating them. CDR3 sequence: CASSFWAFLTDTQYF. As DNA, the CDR3 is TGTGCCAGCAGCTTCTGGGCTTTTCTCACAGATACGCAGTATTTT.

This clonotype has at least ten counts. The CDR3 spells CASSYSASGPGTDTQYF. CDR3 DNA sequence: TGTGCCAGCAGTTACTCGGCTAGCGGGCCAGGCACAGATACGCAGTATTTT. V usage is TRBV6-5 and J usage is TRBJ2-3; 8 bases are shared with TRBD2. V lost 0 bases to trimming and J lost 1 base; unmatched junction nucleotides: 6. Germline CDR1 reads MNHEY; CDR2 reads SVGAGI. This CDR3 has 17 residues.

There are many counts of this clonotype. The V and J genes are TRBV7-9 and TRBJ2-5; the match to TRBD2 covers 13 bases. This CDR3 is 15 amino acids long. J lost 3 bases, V lost 5 bases, and 3 bases had no gene match. Germline-derived CDR1 and CDR2 are SEHNR and FQNEAQ (reference sequence). The CDR3 region has the DNA TGTGCCAGCAGCGACGGGACTAGCGGGGAAGAGACCCAGTACTTC. It is translated as CASSDGTSGEETQYF.